This T cell receptor beta chain was identified during a study of cytomegalovirus exposure and HLA in healthy donors (dated by TCRdb to the late 2010s). For context, the study as a whole: An earlier analysis of fewer than 750 of the donors reported about 280 Gb of sequence data and around 110 million unique TCR beta sequences obtained from some 200 million T cells. An early release covering roughly 600 HLA-typed donors comprised around 300 gigabases of sequencing data and some 79 million unique TCR sequences. Of the approximately 400 genotyped donors, approximately 83% fell in the genetic ancestry cluster associated with self-reported Caucasian donors. The study aimed to test whether cataloging public T cell receptors could reveal signatures of past pathogen exposure. The study used immunosequencing to profile the T cell repertoires of some 600 subjects and linked those repertoires to cytomegalovirus serostatus. Besides the first cohort of around 670 subjects, a separate validation cohort made up of 120 different subjects was used. The study combined high-throughput TCR immunosequencing, statistical association of individual TCRs with disease status, and machine learning to predict cytomegalovirus infection status. A later analysis re-analyzed previously published TCR beta repertoires from 500 to 700 donors and added high-resolution HLA genotyping to study TCR occurrence patterns. In the later analysis, no new phenotypic data were used to find candidate immune exposures; instead, reliance was placed on TCR beta sequences and their occurrence across donors. An earlier analysis of some 500 of the donors used high-throughput TCR beta sequencing to judge whether each TCR beta V gene segment behaved as functional or pseudogenic. Donor age, sex, ethnicity and CMV serostatus were compiled alongside the repertoire data. A later genetic analysis took genome-wide SNP genotypes for 398 of the 666 donors and used that subset as a discovery cohort. Every repertoire in the discovery cohort had been generated on one and the same sequencing platform. HLA typing included class I and class II loci at four-digit resolution. Typing coverage varied by locus: roughly 620-640 donors for A, B, C, DRB1 and DQB1; approximately 500 for DQA1; some 610 for DPA1; under 490 for DPB1. Roughly 5 DR-DQ haplotypes were handled as single units for association and clustering, since linkage in the cohort was strong. On average, 235,054 unique TCR beta nucleotide sequences were sequenced per donor among a few hundred genotyped donors of the cohort, with around 19% of those sequences being non-productive.

The library was produced with the immunoSEQ multiplex PCR assay. The multiplex PCR relied on a mix of 60 forward primers for TCR Vbeta segments and 13 reverse primers for TCR Jbeta segments. Amplification of the CDR3 region of rearranged TCR beta genes was performed with a multiplex PCR assay on genomic DNA. The Illumina HiSeq System was used to sequence the amplified TCR beta libraries as 87-base-pair reads. The authors processed their data as follows. In a later analysis, tens of millions of unique TCR beta chains were counted across the approximately 640 repertoires, and approximately 9.9 million of these chains were shared by at least two donors. Raw reads were error-corrected and collapsed into unique sequences by a nearest-neighbor algorithm in which closely related sequences were merged to remove PCR and sequencing errors. To assign V, D and J gene segments, CDR3 sequences were aligned to IMGT reference sequences. For a sequence to be retained, a match of at least six nucleotides to both a V gene segment and a J gene segment was required. Rearrangements were classified as productive when the CDR3 lacked stop codons and remained in frame with V and J, and all other rearrangements were classified as non-productive. Following IMGT convention, CDR3 was defined as the stretch from the second conserved V-encoded cysteine to the conserved J-encoded phenylalanine. Sequences without an unambiguous match to a single V gene segment were excluded from the earlier analysis of about 600 of the donors. An earlier analysis of 500 to 700 of the donors classified V segments as functional when productive rearrangements were above 56.7% and as segregating when the standard deviation between donors was above 5%. A statistical classification framework was built to diagnose cytomegalovirus status from the catalog of TCR beta chain sequences. In a later analysis, TCR nucleotide sequences were compared against IMGT/GENE-DB human TR gene sequences so that V and J genes could be assigned. Using the TCRdist pipeline, a later analysis assigned CDR3 sequences along with most-parsimonious VDJ recombination scenarios. A later analysis defined each TCR beta chain by its CDR3 amino acid sequence plus V-gene family, and excluded reads lacking a unique V-gene family. A later analysis removed 450 to 600 highly shared, low-generation-probability nucleotide sequences to deal with suspected cross-contamination and a sequencing artifact. In a later analysis, a clonal expansion index for each public chain was calculated from normalized within-repertoire ranks of inferred template counts. A later analysis computed generation probabilities with a VDJ recombination model fitted to out-of-frame rearrangements, and checked the results against IGoR. A later analysis scored TCR-TCR, TCR-HLA and TCR-CMV co-occurrence with hypergeometric tests, applying a repertoire-size bias correction to TCR pairs. To estimate false discovery rates, a later analysis permuted the HLA or CMV assignments 20 times. In a later analysis, co-occurring TCRs were grouped with DBSCAN, and TCRdist sequence similarity was added when clustering was performed within HLA-allele-positive subsets. For co-occurrence clustering, repertoires with fewer than 30,000 or more than 120,000 public chains were excluded, along with four or five repertoires with anomalous nucleotide sharing. In TCRdb, the immuneACCESS table is reduced to in-frame sequences with V and J assigned. These tables do not hold every clone; where another copy was compared, an unresolved V gene accounts for under half, and the others remain unexplained. V and J calls and clone size are as listed in that table; D and trimming were resolved from the DNA. The sample yields tens of thousands of clones; more than 75% were counted once. Of the sample, 20% to 25% falls within the top ten clones.

A word on this clone: There is no known antigen for this receptor. No clone much larger than this one lies a single base away; base qualities are absent.

The full study reports these points: The only immune exposure information available for the cohort was CMV serostatus. Because HLA typing was missing for some donors at each locus, association tests included only the typed subset. Sequencing depth was assumed to be roughly uniform across donors in the presence/absence analyses, though that assumption may not hold. A later analysis found that most CMV-associated TCR beta chains appeared HLA-restricted, with HLA associations seemingly driven largely by CMV exposure. A further reported finding was that TCR beta sequences accurately predicted the HLA-A and HLA-B alleles for most subjects in the first cohort. When HLA alleles, especially DR and DQ, strongly co-occurred, TCR associations were difficult to assign to individual alleles. Across donors, most TCR sequences were observed very rarely, whereas some public TCRs were present in many individuals. In a later analysis, several top co-occurrence clusters were reported to appear linked to parvovirus B19, influenza, CMV and Epstein-Barr virus. Because the 87-base-pair reads could not distinguish some IMGT-functional V segments, including TRBV6-2 and TRBV6-3, those segments were excluded. In the study, 164 TCR beta chains were listed as associated with cytomegalovirus. According to a later analysis, TCR association rates differed among HLA loci, with DRB1 alleles showing the most associated TCRs and HLA-C alleles showing the fewest. An association between a missense DCLRE1C variant and V-gene and J-gene trimming of TCR beta chains was found in a later genetic analysis and replicated in an independent cohort. The authors suggested that the approach could potentially be generalized to other disease states and immunological phenotypes. Specific HLA alleles were associated with 16,951 TCR beta sequences at a false discovery rate of 0.05 in a later analysis. A cluster of highly shared sequence variants was judged likely to represent a technical artifact of the sequencing pipeline. A later genetic analysis reported fewer N-insertions in productive TCRs among donors in an Asian-associated ancestry cluster than the roughly 700-donor mean. Cytomegalovirus status was reported to be diagnosed by the classifier with high specificity and sensitivity in both the original and validation cohorts. The earlier analysis of nearly 600 of the donors excluded approximately 15 rarely observed V segments, including chromosome 9 orphons, because counts were too low. In an earlier analysis of around 600 of the donors, most TCR beta V segments appeared in productive rearrangements about 87% or about 30% of the time, broadly matching IMGT annotations. Only TCR beta chains were sequenced in this cohort, and the absence of alpha or paired-chain data limited detectable features. In a later analysis, HLA-associated TCR beta chains showed more clonal expansion and lower generation probabilities than non-associated chains that were equally common. Linkage disequilibrium might explain the correlated functional status among segregating V segments, but an unknown experimental factor could not be ruled out. In vitro tests confirmed that three of the cytomegalovirus-associated TCR beta chains recognize cytomegalovirus antigens.

The cohort consisted of 666 healthy bone marrow donors. At the time of sampling, all cohort members were nominally healthy, though unrecorded immune exposures were likely present. The donor was CMV seropositive and was included in the group of approximately 300 seropositive cohort members. Each donor provided a peripheral blood sample, and peripheral blood mononuclear cells were used for TCR beta sequencing. The Qiagen DNeasy Blood Extraction Kit was used to extract genomic DNA from the blood cell samples. After removal of 6 bases from V and 0 bases from J, the junction retains 1 base not matched to a gene. The germline V gene (reference sequence) provides CDR1 LNHDA and CDR2 SQIVND. There are 13 amino acids in the CDR3, from cysteine to phenylalanine inclusive. Left in the record is the CDR3 DNA by itself, 39 bases read in frame from the first base.

This receptor was taken from a woman in her forties or fifties in good health and CMV-seropositive. The sequence joins TRBV19 to TRBJ1-1; 7 middle bases align to TRBD1. Sequencing used PBMCs. In nucleotide form, the sequence is TGTGCCAGTAGGACAGGGTTGAACACTGAAGCTTTCTTT. The translation is CASRTGLNTEAFF.